This TCR beta chain was sequenced in a study of cytomegalovirus exposure and HLA in healthy donors. The study ran its PCR with 60 Vbeta and 13 Jbeta primers. Sequencing used immunoSEQ multiplex PCR; TCRdb keeps in-frame clones, though not all of them. The table records 90,000 to 120,000 clones, under 85% of them present only once. The CDR3 runs 13 residues. The germline V and J ends were trimmed by 5 bases and 8 bases, with 16 bases remaining between them. Germline V gene data show CDR1 as SQVTM and CDR2 as ANQGSEA. Material for sequencing was PBMCs. The sequence was collected from a male donor in good health and CMV-seronegative. The rearrangement links TRBV29-1 to TRBJ2-1, with D hard to call. CDR3 loop: CSVRLVIGHEQFF. CDR3 nucleotide sequence: TGCAGCGTTCGACTCGTAATCGGCCATGAGCAGTTCTTC.